One T cell receptor beta chain is described in this entry. Time point here: newly diagnosed GD, antithyroid drugs for less than 3 months. The TCR library used RNA extracted from PBMCs. CDR1 LNHDA and CDR2 SQIVND come from the germline V gene (reference sequence). Germline trimming cut 8 bases from V and 4 bases from J; bases unmatched to any gene: 2. The CDR3 spans 13 residues. Libraries of TCR beta came from iRepertoire HTBI primers plus Arm-PCR of CDR3 regions. TCRdb independently ran MiXCR on the multiplex PCR reads; one entry per CDR3 protein. The profile shows 450,000 to 500,000 distinct CDR3 sequences, 15% to 20% of them singletons. The data were obtained in a study of regulatory T cells in long-lasting Graves disease. The sample was also reused in another study, on T cells in Graves' hyperthyroidism and ophthalmopathy.

V usage is TRBV19 and J usage is TRBJ2-3; TRBD1 aligns across 11 bases. The sample was peripheral blood mononuclear cells (PBMCs), taken at new diagnosis, from a patient treated with antithyroid drugs. The TCR sequence derives from a man aged 40-50 years with Graves disease. The CDR3 sequence is CASRDRGSDTQYF. DNA for the CDR3: TGTGCCAGTCGGGACAGGGGGTCAGATACGCAGTATTTT.